This T cell receptor (beta chain) was obtained from a study of T cell responses to AZD1222 COVID-19 vaccine. Study-level information: Second doses that came at about 4 or about 12 weeks were put together. The study, taken as a whole, reports: Donors were mostly white British, more females; clonal diversity possibly underestimated. Spike-wide coverage was observed for vaccine-associated CD4 TCRs, with dominant responses at 160-218 and 743-854. Among AZD1222 vaccinees, only 6 or 7 were seropositive at baseline.

CDR1 is LNHDA, CDR2 SQIVND, per germline (reference sequence). This CDR3 comprises 15 residues. V lost 4 bases and J 3 bases, leaving 12 bases between the germline ends. This clone was observed a few times. Its antigen is undetermined. The table came from immunoSEQ multiplex PCR; TCRdb's copy has only in-frame clones and leaves some out. The sample contains over 140,000 clones, roughly 92% of which appear only once. Sequences were derived from peripheral blood, sampled on day 0 of AZD1222 vaccination. The clonotype originates from an adult in good health. This rearrangement joins TRBV19 to TRBJ2-2, with D maybe TRBD1 (5 bases). The CDR3 here is CASSTDTWDTGELFF. CDR3 DNA sequence: TGTGCCAGTAGTACGGACACCTGGGACACCGGGGAGCTGTTTTTT.